A single sample is the source of the 22 T cell receptor beta chains below, sequenced in a study of blood T cell repertoires in COVID-19. Measured with immunoSEQ multiplex PCR; TCRdb has only the in-frame clones, and not every one. The table has about 480,000 clones, approximately 92% seen once. Sequenced input: peripheral blood. The receptors originated from a man aged 18 to 30 with COVID-19, enrolled during active disease.

In DNA, the CDR3 is TGTGCCAGTAGTATACTGACTGGGGGAGGCAACACCGGGGAGCTGTTTTTT. This encodes CASSILTGGGNTGELFF. The chain uses TRBV19 and TRBJ2-2; TRBD2 is a possible D gene (6 bases). CDR3 size: 17 residues. Germline V gives CDR1 LNHDA, CDR2 SQIVND (reference sequence). V lost 2 bases to trimming and J lost 2 bases, with 15 bases between them.

The J gene is TRBJ1-6, the V gene TRBV5-1, with a possible D match to TRBD1 (6 bases). The CDR3 extends over 13 amino acids. The V gene lost 6 bases and the J gene lost 10 bases, with 14 bases spanning the gap. Germline values: CDR1 SGHRS, CDR2 YFSETQ. DNA of the CDR3: TGCGCCAGCAACGAGGGGGTGCGGTCACCCCTCCACTTT. It encodes CASNEGVRSPLHF.

The sample holds a few counts of this clone. The chain combines TRBV4-2 with TRBJ2-1; 10 nucleotides line up with TRBD2. The CDR3 runs to 15 residues. Per germline, CDR1 LGHNA and CDR2 YNFKEQ. Trimming took 4 bases from V and 6 from J; bases not matched to a gene: 6. DNA for the CDR3: TGTGCCAGCAGCCCTTCTAGCGGGGGATTCAATGAGCAGTTCTTC. As protein: CASSPSSGGFNEQFF.

The CDR3 bases are TGCAGCGTTGAAGGTGAAGGACTAGCGGGAGCGGTTAGCACAGATACGCAGTATTTT. This gives the protein CSVEGEGLAGAVSTDTQYF. This chain links TRBV29-1 with TRBJ2-3; the match to TRBD2 covers 13 bases. V lost 1 base and J lost 0; bases outside the gene matches: 10. The CDR3 is 19 amino acids. Germline V gene sequence: CDR1 SQVTM, CDR2 ANQGSEA.

This chain uses TRBV19 with TRBJ2-6; the match to TRBD1 covers 7 bases. The V and J ends lost 1 base and 2 bases, in that order; junction bases with no gene match: 5. The germline V gene encodes CDR1 LNHDA and CDR2 SQIVND (reference sequence). The CDR3 contains 17 residues. The CDR3 coding sequence is TGTGCCAGTAGTATAGGACAGGGTCCCCCTGGGGCCAACGTCCTGACTTTC. Protein: CASSIGQGPPGANVLTF. The complete variable domain, with remaining parts taken from reference TRBV19 and TRBJ2-6, reads DGGITQSPKYLFRKEGQNVTLSCEQNLNHDAMYWYRQDPGQGLRLIYYSQIVNDFQKGDIAEGYSVSREKKESFPLTVTSAQKNPTAFYLCASSIGQGPPGANVLTFGAGSRLTVL.

This chain connects TRBV15 to TRBJ2-5; 12 bases map to TRBD2. CDR1 is LNHNV, CDR2 YYDKDF, per germline (reference sequence). CDR3 length: 17 residues. V dropped 1 base and J dropped 0; count of bases not matched to a gene: 3. Here the CDR3 reads CATSRGLAGGYQETQYF. The CDR3 nucleotides read TGTGCCACCAGCAGAGGGCTAGCGGGGGGGTACCAAGAGACCCAGTACTTC.

V gene TRBV3-1 (or the pseudogene TRBV3-2) combines with J gene TRBJ2-1; TRBD2 agrees at 9 bases. The CDR3 covers 17 residues. Germline V gives CDR1 LGHDT, CDR2 YNNKEL (reference sequence). Trimming took 1 base from V and 8 from J; bases not matched to a gene: 12. The CDR3 nucleotides are TGTGCCAGCAGCCAAGTATCGGTTGCGGGGGGGCCTCATGAGCAGTTCTTC. This encodes CASSQVSVAGGPHEQFF.

This rearrangement joins TRBV7-8 to TRBJ1-4; 7 bases fit TRBD1. V lost 4 bases to trimming and J lost 3 bases; unmatched junction nucleotides: 5. Germline-derived CDR1 and CDR2 are SGHVS and FQNEAQ. This CDR3 spans 15 amino acids. The CDR3 DNA follows: TGTGCCAGCAGCTCAGACAGGGTTGCTAATGAAAAACTGTTTTTT. Protein: CASSSDRVANEKLFF.

The chain recombines TRBV6-5 with TRBJ2-7, with 7 bases identical to TRBD1. J gave up 2 bases and V 6 bases, and 10 bases lay outside the gene matches. The germline gives CDR1 MNHEY, CDR2 SVGAGI. The CDR3 has 15 residues. Here the CDR3 DNA reads TGTGCCAGCAGCAAAACGGACAGGAACCCCTACGAGCAGTACTTC. It is translated as CASSKTDRNPYEQYF.

The chain links TRBV2 to TRBJ2-7, with 8 bases matching TRBD1. Trimming cost V 8 bases and J 3 bases; bases outside gene matches: 6. Germline CDR1 reads SNHLY; CDR2 reads FYNNEI. This CDR3 has 13 residues. The CDR3 sequence is CASAGQGIYEQYF. CDR3 DNA: TGTGCCAGCGCAGGACAGGGAATCTACGAGCAGTACTTC.

This clone has just a few counts. Other nucleotide sequences in the sample specify the same CDR3. The rearrangement joins TRBV27 to TRBJ2-7; D remains ambiguous. Germline values: CDR1 MNHEY, CDR2 SMNVEV (reference sequence). The CDR3 extends over 13 amino acids. V lost 1 base and J 0 bases, leaving 4 bases between the germline ends. In DNA, the CDR3 is TGTGCCAGCAGTTTATTCAGCTCCTACGAGCAGTACTTC. This codes for CASSLFSSYEQYF.

The rearrangement joins TRBV7-2 to TRBJ2-3; TRBD2 agrees at 9 bases. Germline lookup yields CDR1 SGHTA and CDR2 FQGNSA. The CDR3 length is 15 residues. J lost 5 bases, V lost 1 base, and 4 bases had no gene match. The CDR3 reads CASSLVSGGGDTQYF. CDR3 bases: TGTGCCAGCAGCTTAGTTAGCGGGGGAGGAGATACGCAGTATTTT. Full variable domain (remainder filled in from reference TRBV7-2 and TRBJ2-3): GAGVSQSPSNKVTEKGKDVELRCDPISGHTALYWYRQSLGQGLEFLIYFQGNSAPDKSGLPSDRFSAERTGGSVSTLTIQRTQQEDSAVYLCASSLVSGGGDTQYFGPGTRLTVL.

The genes are TRBV19 and TRBJ1-6; 7 positions agree with TRBD1. The CDR3 spans 14 residues. V lost 6 bases and J lost 6; bases outside the gene matches: 5. Per germline, CDR1 LNHDA and CDR2 SQIVND (reference sequence). CDR3 sequence reads: CASSPTGFNSPLHF. As DNA, the CDR3 is TGTGCCAGTAGCCCGACAGGGTTTAATTCACCCCTCCACTTT.

V gene TRBV5-1 combines with J gene TRBJ2-2; 8 bases map to TRBD2. This CDR3 region has 17 residues. Germline V gives CDR1 SGHRS, CDR2 YFSETQ. V shed 2 bases and J 6 bases; nucleotides not matched to a gene: 12. CDR3 DNA: TGCGCCAGCAGCTTCACCACAACGGCGGGGGGCTCCGGGGAGCTGTTTTTT. Residues: CASSFTTTAGGSGELFF.

This rearrangement joins TRBV4-1 to TRBJ1-6; no clear D gene. The CDR3 length is 17 residues. CDR1 and CDR2 from the germline V gene are MGHRA and YSYEKL. The V and J ends lost 0 bases and 0 bases respectively, with 9 bases between them. This CDR3 is CASSQDRLHSYNSPLHF. CDR3 DNA sequence: TGCGCCAGCAGCCAAGACAGGCTCCACTCCTATAATTCACCCCTCCACTTT.

This clone was picked up one time. This rearrangement joins TRBV19 to TRBJ2-1; 8 bases fit TRBD2. V dropped 3 bases and J dropped 2; count of bases not matched to a gene: 6. This CDR3 comprises 16 residues. The germline V gene encodes CDR1 LNHDA and CDR2 SQIVND (reference sequence). Written as DNA, the CDR3 is TGTGCCAGTAGTATGTCCCATAGCGGGGCCTACAATGAGCAGTTCTTC. Translation: CASSMSHSGAYNEQFF.

The chain uses TRBV6-1 and TRBJ2-2, with 7 bases aligning to TRBD1. The CDR3 contains 15 residues. In germline, CDR1 is MNHNS, CDR2 SASEGT. V lost 1 base to trimming and J lost 6 bases; unmatched junction nucleotides: 5. CDR3 bases: TGTGCCAGCAGTGAAGAGACAGGGAGCGCCGGGGAGCTGTTTTTT. Translating gives CASSEETGSAGELFF.

A note on this clone: With a much larger clone just one base away, this may be a read error. The J gene is TRBJ2-7, the V gene TRBV11-3; D call uncertain. The CDR3 is made up of 12 amino acids. From germline, CDR1 is SGHNT and CDR2 YENEEA. V gave up 0 bases and J gave up 3 bases, with 3 bases separating them. The CDR3 DNA sequence: TGTGCCAGCAGCTTAGACGGCTACGAGCAGTACTTC. Its protein is CASSLDGYEQYF. Together with reference TRBV11-3 and TRBJ2-7, the CDR3 gives the full variable domain: EAGVVQSPRYKIIEKKQPVAFWCNPISGHNTLYWYLQNLGQGPELLIRYENEEAVDDSQLPKDRFSAERLKGVDSTLKIQPAELGDSAVYLCASSLDGYEQYFGPGTRLTVT.

V is TRBV7-2 and J is TRBJ1-5; 8 positions match TRBD1. The CDR3 is made up of 19 amino acids. Trimming removed 0 bases from V and 2 bases from J; junction bases left unmatched: 12. CDR1 is SGHTA and CDR2 is FQGNSA in the germline V gene. The CDR3 spells CASSLAHYQGAGGNQPQHF. CDR3 nucleotides: TGTGCCAGCAGCTTAGCGCATTATCAGGGGGCGGGGGGCAATCAGCCCCAGCATTTT.

This chain's CDR3 is CASSWTTSTDTQYF. CDR3 bases: TGCGCCAGCAGCTGGACTACTAGCACAGATACGCAGTATTTT. The chain employs TRBV4-1 and TRBJ2-3; D might be TRBD2 (6 bases). From germline, CDR1 is MGHRA and CDR2 YSYEKL. This CDR3 comprises 14 residues. Trimming took off 5 bases at V and 0 bases at J, with 9 bases between the two ends.

This clone was counted a few times. CDR3 sequence (DNA): TGCGCCAGCAGCTTGATTCCCGGGACAGGTTCCACCGGGGAGCTGTTTTTT. Its translation is CASSLIPGTGSTGELFF. The J gene is TRBJ2-2, the V gene TRBV5-1; TRBD1 aligns across 8 bases. Germline V lookup: CDR1 SGHRS, CDR2 YFSETQ. This CDR3 has 17 amino acids. V dropped 1 base and J dropped 4; count of bases not matched to a gene: 9.

This clone was recorded once. The chain carries TRBV3-1 (or the pseudogene TRBV3-2) and TRBJ2-3, with D hard to call. This CDR3 contains 12 residues. Trimming pared 2 bases from V and 6 bases from J, leaving 6 bases between. Germline CDR1 is LGHDT and CDR2 is YNNKEL (reference sequence). The CDR3 region is CASSQIEDTQYF. CDR3 nucleotide sequence: TGTGCCAGCAGCCAAATCGAGGATACGCAGTATTTT.